This is a list of T cell receptor beta chains from one sample in a study of blood T cells in healthy people across ages. One entry per CDR3 protein results from TCRdb running MiXCR on the 5' RACE reads. Counted here are more than 1 million distinct CDR3 sequences, 45% occurring once; the ten biggest clones make up 18%. Sequenced material: blood. These receptors came from a woman aged 55-69 years in good health. The CDR3 runs from the conserved cysteine through the conserved F or W. The D gene is left open where the match is weak. Size values are once, few and many counts, or a class for expanded clones, and some rows have none.

len	v_gene	d_gene	abundance	j_gene	CDR3aa	CDR3nt
14	TRBV20-1	TRBD1	.	TRBJ1-2	CSARDRPYNYGYTF	TGCAGTGCTCGGGACAGGCCTTATAACTATGGCTACACCTTC
21	TRBV28	.	.	TRBJ1-5	CASNHRAGGRGNRGSNQPQHF	TGTGCCAGCAACCATCGGGCCGGGGGGCGAGGCAATAGGGGCAGCAATCAGCCCCAGCATTTT
13	TRBV6-5	.	.	TRBJ1-4	CASSDRGSEKLFF	TGTGCCAGCAGTGACCGCGGCAGTGAAAAACTGTTTTTT
13	TRBV12-3/TRBV12-4	.	few	TRBJ2-7	CASSPYGAYEQYF	TGTGCCAGCAGCCCTTACGGTGCCTACGAGCAGTACTTC
16	TRBV12-3/TRBV12-4	TRBD2	.	TRBJ2-5	CASSLALAAVDNEQYF	TGTGCCAGCAGTTTAGCGCTAGCGGCAGTTGACAATGAGCAGTACTTC
17	TRBV12-3/TRBV12-4	TRBD2	.	TRBJ2-1	CASSRGLADLSYNEQFF	TGTGCCAGCAGCCGGGGACTAGCGGATCTCTCCTACAATGAGCAGTTCTTC
14	TRBV5-1	.	.	TRBJ1-2	CACSMDRANYGYTF	TGCGCCTGCAGCATGGACAGAGCTAACTATGGCTACACCTTC
12	TRBV6-2/TRBV6-3	.	.	TRBJ2-1	CASREWYNEQFF	TGTGCCAGCAGGGAATGGTACAATGAGCAGTTCTTC
14	TRBV21-1	.	.	TRBJ2-5	CASSKERQGETQYF	TGTGCCAGCAGCAAAGAGAGGCAGGGGGAGACCCAGTACTTC
15	TRBV29-1	.	few	TRBJ1-2	CSVGTIDPRRYGYTF	TGCAGCGTCGGGACCATTGATCCTCGTCGTTATGGCTACACCTTC
12	TRBV29-1	.	.	TRBJ2-3	CSVDGITDTQYF	TGCAGCGTTGATGGCATCACAGATACGCAGTATTTT
14	TRBV6-1	.	few	TRBJ2-7	CASSGGQVGREQYF	TGTGCCAGCAGTGGGGGACAGGTCGGGAGGGAGCAGTACTTC
18	TRBV27	TRBD1	.	TRBJ2-7	CASSSIGTGGAFYNEQYF	TGTGCCAGCAGTTCAATCGGGACAGGGGGCGCTTTTTACAATGAGCAGTACTTC
15	TRBV4-1	.	.	TRBJ1-5	CASSSTGTMGQPQHF	TGCGCCAGCAGCTCAACCGGGACTATGGGGCAGCCCCAGCATTTT
15	TRBV29-1	.	.	TRBJ2-6	CSVDQGSSGANVLTF	TGCAGCGTTGATCAGGGGTCCTCTGGGGCCAACGTCCTGACTTTC
15	TRBV5-1	.	.	TRBJ1-6	CASSYGRMGDSPLHF	TGCGCCAGCAGCTACGGAAGAATGGGGGATTCACCCCTCCACTTT
12	TRBV5-6	.	.	TRBJ1-1	CASSSGPLEAFF	TGTGCCAGCAGCTCCGGACCGCTTGAAGCTTTCTTT
16	TRBV20-1	TRBD2	few	TRBJ2-7	CSARGPLAGDPYEQYF	TGCAGTGCTAGAGGCCCCCTAGCGGGAGATCCCTACGAGCAGTACTTC
13	TRBV6-2/TRBV6-3	TRBD1	few	TRBJ2-7	CASSFNRGSEQYF	TGTGCCAGCAGTTTTAACAGGGGCTCCGAGCAGTACTTC
16	TRBV9	.	few	TRBJ2-1	CASSVDPTGSYNEQFF	TGTGCCAGCAGCGTGGATCCGACGGGGTCCTACAATGAGCAGTTCTTC
14	TRBV19	.	.	TRBJ1-2	CASRNQGFHAGYTF	TGTGCCAGTAGAAATCAGGGATTTCACGCTGGCTACACCTTC
14	TRBV2	TRBD1	.	TRBJ1-4	CASSGYRGGEKLFF	TGTGCCAGCAGTGGTTACAGGGGAGGAGAAAAACTGTTTTTT
17	TRBV7-9	TRBD1	.	TRBJ1-4	CASSSPTGQEGWEKLFF	TGTGCCAGCAGCTCGCCGACAGGACAGGAGGGATGGGAAAAACTGTTTTTT
17	TRBV9	TRBD1	few	TRBJ2-1	CASSAIGSGGAYNEQFF	TGTGCCAGCAGCGCCATAGGGTCAGGGGGCGCCTACAATGAGCAGTTCTTC
15	TRBV27	TRBD1	.	TRBJ2-7	CASSPRTGVPYEQYF	TGTGCCAGCAGTCCGCGGACAGGGGTACCCTACGAGCAGTACTTC
13	TRBV7-9	.	.	TRBJ2-1	CASSATSYNEQFF	TGTGCCAGCAGCGCAACTAGTTACAATGAGCAGTTCTTC
13	TRBV29-1	.	.	TRBJ1-2	CSVTDVLSYGYTF	TGCAGCGTTACCGACGTATTATCTTATGGCTACACCTTC
15	TRBV7-2	.	.	TRBJ2-1	CASSLLGLAYNEQFF	TGTGCCAGCAGCTTACTCGGGCTAGCCTACAATGAGCAGTTCTTC
12	TRBV18	.	.	TRBJ2-1	CASSPPGAEQFF	TGTGCCAGCTCACCACCGGGAGCCGAGCAGTTCTTC
14	TRBV2	.	.	TRBJ1-1	CASIGSVARTEAFF	TGTGCCAGCATAGGTTCGGTCGCGAGGACTGAAGCTTTCTTT
15	TRBV28	TRBD2	.	TRBJ2-7	CASSFYAGARYEQYF	TGTGCCAGCAGTTTCTACGCGGGAGCACGCTACGAGCAGTACTTC
15	TRBV2	.	.	TRBJ2-1	CASRAMSGRGIEQFF	TGTGCCAGCAGGGCAATGAGTGGCAGGGGAATCGAGCAGTTCTTC
18	TRBV14	TRBD2	few	TRBJ2-1	CASSQGLAGIPSYNEQFF	TGTGCCAGCAGCCAGGGACTAGCGGGGATTCCTTCCTACAATGAGCAGTTCTTC
15	TRBV5-1	.	.	TRBJ2-6	CASSPAVTGANVLTF	TGCGCCAGCAGCCCGGCGGTCACTGGGGCCAACGTCCTGACTTTC
14	TRBV7-2	.	many	TRBJ1-2	CASSLQAHNYGYTF	TGTGCCAGCAGCTTACAAGCGCATAACTATGGCTACACCTTC
14	TRBV20-1	.	.	TRBJ2-7	CSARDPSGGYEQYF	TGCAGTGCTAGAGACCCTTCGGGCGGCTACGAGCAGTACTTC
14	TRBV5-6	TRBD2	.	TRBJ2-7	CASSENGREIEQYF	TGTGCCAGCAGCGAGAACGGGCGGGAGATCGAGCAGTACTTC
15	TRBV12-3/TRBV12-4	TRBD2	.	TRBJ2-5	CASSLSTSGQETQYF	TGTGCCAGCAGTTTAAGCACTAGCGGCCAAGAGACCCAGTACTTC
12	TRBV29-1	.	.	TRBJ2-3	CSVRRGTDTQYF	TGCAGCGTAAGGCGCGGCACAGATACGCAGTATTTT
16	TRBV19	.	few	TRBJ2-7	CASSILSTGTSYEQYF	TGTGCCAGTAGTATACTTTCGACAGGGACTTCCTACGAGCAGTACTTC
15	TRBV7-8	.	.	TRBJ2-1	CASSPVVGFNNEQFF	TGTGCCAGCAGCCCCGTGGTGGGGTTCAACAATGAGCAGTTCTTC
16	TRBV29-1	.	.	TRBJ2-7	CSVEGAGGQTRDEQYF	TGCAGCGTTGAAGGGGCTGGTGGGCAAACTAGGGACGAGCAGTACTTC
15	TRBV19	.	.	TRBJ2-1	CASSSPGRIYNEQFF	TGTGCCAGTAGCTCACCGGGACGGATCTACAATGAGCAGTTCTTC
19	TRBV18	.	few	TRBJ1-1	CASSPRALGGVTSNTEAFF	TGTGCCAGCTCACCAAGGGCCCTCGGTGGGGTAACGTCGAACACTGAAGCTTTCTTT
15	TRBV19	TRBD2	.	TRBJ2-5	CASSSQGLAMKTQYF	TGTGCCAGTAGTTCCCAGGGACTAGCAATGAAGACCCAGTACTTC
16	TRBV27	.	few	TRBJ2-5	CASSLSLARSRETQYF	TGTGCCAGCAGTTTATCGCTGGCCAGGTCGCGAGAGACCCAGTACTTC
15	TRBV11-2	TRBD2	.	TRBJ2-7	CASSKGLADYNEQYF	TGTGCCAGCAGCAAAGGACTAGCGGATTACAATGAGCAGTACTTC
17	TRBV7-2	.	.	TRBJ2-6	CASSLHRALEGANVLTF	TGTGCCAGCAGCTTACACCGGGCCCTTGAGGGGGCCAACGTCCTGACTTTC
12	TRBV7-2	.	few	TRBJ2-3	CASSLNRYTQYF	TGTGCCAGCAGCTTGAACCGATATACGCAGTATTTT
13	TRBV7-2	.	.	TRBJ2-1	CASSQALGSGQFF	TGTGCCAGCAGCCAGGCCCTCGGGTCTGGGCAGTTCTTC
14	TRBV9	.	few	TRBJ2-4	CASSPSGGAIEQYF	TGTGCCAGCAGCCCATCAGGGGGGGCGATTGAGCAGTACTTC
15	TRBV20-1	.	few	TRBJ2-7	CSARDLGEPSYEQYF	TGCAGTGCTAGAGATTTGGGGGAACCCTCCTACGAGCAGTACTTC
11	TRBV12-3/TRBV12-4	.	.	TRBJ2-5	CASSLSWNQYF	TGTGCCAGCAGTTTAAGTTGGAACCAGTACTTC
15	TRBV30	TRBD1	few	TRBJ2-5	CAWSSGTGVRETQYF	TGTGCCTGGAGTAGCGGGACAGGGGTGAGGGAGACCCAGTACTTC
14	TRBV5-1	TRBD1	many	TRBJ2-7	CASSWTGPSYEQYF	TGCGCCAGCAGCTGGACAGGGCCTTCCTACGAGCAGTACTTC
11	TRBV28	.	few	TRBJ2-1	CASKGFIGQFF	TGTGCCAGCAAAGGGTTTATCGGGCAGTTCTTC
14	TRBV12-3/TRBV12-4	TRBD2	few	TRBJ2-7	CASSPSGGTYEQYF	TGTGCCAGCAGTCCTAGCGGAGGGACCTACGAGCAGTACTTC
14	TRBV7-3	.	few	TRBJ2-3	CASSESWSTDTQYF	TGTGCCAGCAGCGAGTCATGGAGCACAGATACGCAGTATTTT